A single sample is the source of the 22 T cell receptor beta chains below, sequenced in a study of blood T cell repertoires in COVID-19. Method: immunoSEQ multiplex PCR; TCRdb's copy keeps in-frame clones and lacks some. The data contain approximately 170,000 clones, around 81% of them singletons. The specimen sequenced was peripheral blood. These receptors were taken from a man in his fifties or sixties with active or convalescent COVID-19.

This chain links TRBV11-2 with TRBJ1-1; D possibly corresponds to TRBD1 (5 bases). Deletions cut 5 bases from V and 0 bases from J, with 10 bases between. The CDR3 length is 14 residues. The germline V gene encodes CDR1 SGHAT and CDR2 FQNNGV. CDR3 protein: CASSMTAMNTEAFF. The CDR3 DNA reads as TGTGCCAGCAGCATGACAGCAATGAACACTGAAGCTTTCTTT.

CDR3 sequence: CASSAPAVGADTQYF. Here the CDR3 DNA reads TGTGCCAGCAGTGCGCCCGCCGTAGGGGCAGATACGCAGTATTTT. The rearrangement links TRBV28 to TRBJ2-3; D might be TRBD1 (5 bases). The CDR3 runs to 15 residues. Per the germline V gene, CDR1 is MDHEN and CDR2 is SYDVKM. With 5 bases removed from V and 4 bases from J, the gap between germline ends came to 16 bases.

This clone appeared once. The chain recombines TRBV28 with TRBJ2-6, with TRBD2 matching over 8 bases. CDR3 length equals 16 residues. The V segment lost 4 bases and the J segment 4 bases; nucleotides outside the gene matches: 6. Germline V gene data show CDR1 as MDHEN and CDR2 as SYDVKM. The CDR3 DNA reads TGTGCCAGCAGTTCCCCCGGGGGGGAGGGGGCCAACGTCCTGACTTTC. It translates to CASSSPGGEGANVLTF.

The chain has TRBV5-6 and TRBJ1-5; 7 bases align to TRBD1. The CDR3 is made up of 16 amino acids. Germline CDR1 reads SGHDT; CDR2 reads YYEEEE. V lost 2 bases and J lost 0; bases outside the gene matches: 5. CDR3 in amino acids: CASSFNTGDSNQPQHF. In nucleotides, the CDR3 is TGTGCCAGCAGCTTTAATACAGGGGATAGCAATCAGCCCCAGCATTTT.

This clone was seen a handful of times. J is TRBJ2-2 and V is TRBV10-1; D uncertain. The germline V and J ends were trimmed by 5 bases and 4 bases, with 20 bases remaining between them. CDR1 is WNHNN, CDR2 SYGVQD, per germline (reference sequence). The CDR3 length is 17 residues. The CDR3 loop is CASSSSSLLRGTGELFF. The CDR3 bases are TGCGCCAGCAGTTCTTCTTCCCTCTTGCGTGGCACCGGGGAGCTGTTTTTT.

This clone was seen a few times. The chain couples TRBV19 to TRBJ1-1; TRBD1 is a possible D gene (6 bases). Trimming shortened V by 3 bases and J by 2 bases, and 10 bases separated the two germline ends. The CDR3 has 14 residues. Germline V gene sequence: CDR1 LNHDA, CDR2 SQIVND (reference sequence). In DNA form, the CDR3 reads TGTGCCAGTAGTATTTTGACAGGAAACACTGAAGCTTTCTTT. Translating it yields CASSILTGNTEAFF.

V and J are TRBV27 and TRBJ2-7; D uncertain. This CDR3 is built from 15 residues. V lost 2 bases, J lost 2 bases, and 13 bases lay in between. Germline CDR1 and CDR2: MNHEY and SMNVEV (reference sequence). For the CDR3, the DNA is TGTGCCAGCAGTTTACGGCCACAGCTCACCTACGAGCAGTACTTC. It translates to CASSLRPQLTYEQYF.

In this sample, this clone turned up once. The chain uses TRBV7-9 and TRBJ1-1; 8 bases map to TRBD1. The V gene end was trimmed by 5 bases and the J gene end by 4 bases; junction bases not matched to a gene: 3. This CDR3 has 13 amino acids. The germline CDR1 and CDR2 sequences are SEHNR and FQNEAQ (reference sequence). The CDR3 nucleotides are TGTGCCAGCAGCCCCACAGGGGGCACTGAAGCTTTCTTT. The encoded protein is CASSPTGGTEAFF.

This chain links TRBV7-2 with TRBJ1-2; TRBD1 agrees at 8 bases. The CDR3 sequence is 15 residues long. Germline assignment: CDR1 SGHTA and CDR2 FQGNSA. V shed 5 bases, J shed 6 bases, and the junction held 11 bases outside the gene matches. The CDR3 region is CASSPWTGSGHGYTF. CDR3 DNA sequence: TGTGCCAGCAGCCCATGGACAGGGAGTGGTCATGGCTACACCTTC.

V is TRBV19 and J is TRBJ1-5; D is possibly TRBD1 (5 bases). This CDR3 is 15 amino acids long. The germline V gene has CDR1 LNHDA and CDR2 SQIVND (reference sequence). Trimming took 6 bases from V and 1 from J, leaving 13 bases between them. CDR3 loop: CASSQQVYSNQPQHF. In DNA, the CDR3 is TGTGCCAGTAGCCAACAGGTGTACAGCAATCAGCCCCAGCATTTT. The variable domain in full, completed from reference TRBV19 and TRBJ1-5, reads DGGITQSPKYLFRKEGQNVTLSCEQNLNHDAMYWYRQDPGQGLRLIYYSQIVNDFQKGDIAEGYSVSREKKESFPLTVTSAQKNPTAFYLCASSQQVYSNQPQHFGDGTRLSIL.

For this clone: The conserved phenylalanine or tryptophan is not found at the CDR3 terminus, so this likely reflects a read error. Because the CDR3's place on the DNA is in doubt, the DNA is left out and the CDR3 is given as listed by TCRdb. The V and J genes are TRBV27 and TRBJ2-7; the table's D call, TRBD2, has no DNA check behind it. Germline values: CDR1 MNHEY, CDR2 SMNVEV (reference sequence). With termini counted, the CDR3 has 9 amino acids. CDR3 protein: CASSLSTIY.

The chain recombines TRBV6-8 with TRBJ2-1, with 12 nucleotides matching TRBD2. The CDR3 loop spans 16 amino acids. From germline, CDR1 is MNHGY and CDR2 SAAAGT. Trimming cost V 0 bases and J 8 bases; bases outside gene matches: 5. The CDR3 bases are TGTGCCAGCAGTTACTCGTCTAGCGGGGGGGCAGATGAGCAGTTCTTC. Its protein is CASSYSSSGGADEQFF.

V and J are TRBV2 and TRBJ1-6, with 8 bases matching TRBD1. V trimming: 6 bases; J trimming: 2 bases; junction bases outside the gene matches: 6. The CDR3 sequence is 16 residues long. Germline values: CDR1 SNHLY, CDR2 FYNNEI. The CDR3 DNA follows: TGTGCCAGCAGCTTAGGACAGGGCGCCTATAATTCACCCCTCCACTTT. Encoded protein: CASSLGQGAYNSPLHF. The full variable domain, rest sourced from reference TRBV2 and TRBJ1-6, is EPEVTQTPSHQVTQMGQEVILRCVPISNHLYFYWYRQILGQKVEFLVSFYNNEISEKSEIFDDQFSVERPDGSNFTLKIRSTKLEDSAMYFCASSLGQGAYNSPLHFGNGTRLTVT.

The sample holds a few counts of this clone. The CDR3 here is CSVDHGEDVAGIYGYTF. The CDR3 DNA reads as TGCAGCGTAGACCATGGGGAGGACGTGGCAGGGATCTATGGCTACACCTTC. The chain employs TRBV29-1 and TRBJ1-2; D perhaps matches TRBD1 (5 bases). With 6 bases removed from V and 4 bases from J, the gap between germline ends came to 27 bases. The CDR3 has 17 residues. Germline lookup yields CDR1 SQVTM and CDR2 ANQGSEA.

The rearrangement uses TRBV5-6 and TRBJ1-2, with TRBD1 matching 8 bases. Germline lookup yields CDR1 SGHDT and CDR2 YYEEEE. J was trimmed by 8 bases and V by 4 bases; bases with no gene match: 4. This CDR3 contains 12 residues. The DNA of the CDR3 is TGTGCCAGCAGCGGACAGGGTAGCGGCTACACCTTC. It translates to CASSGQGSGYTF.

The V call is TRBV15, the J call TRBJ2-7, with TRBD1 identical over 9 bases. The germline V gene encodes CDR1 LNHNV and CDR2 YYDKDF (reference sequence). Germline trimming cut 5 bases from V and 4 bases from J; bases unmatched to any gene: 3. CDR3 length: 13 amino acids. In nucleotides, the CDR3 is TGTGCCACCAGCGGGACAGGGCCGTACGAGCAGTACTTC. This sequence encodes CATSGTGPYEQYF.

The gene calls are TRBV5-1 and TRBJ2-3; 9 nucleotides line up with TRBD1. The CDR3 is 14 amino acids. V shed 8 bases, J shed 3 bases, and the junction held 7 bases outside the gene matches. Germline CDR1 reads SGHRS; CDR2 reads YFSETQ. The CDR3 spells CASNRDRATDTQYF. CDR3 nucleotides: TGCGCCAGTAACCGGGACAGGGCGACAGATACGCAGTATTTT.

The genes are TRBV10-3 and TRBJ2-7; D ambiguous. Germline V gene sequence: CDR1 ENHRY, CDR2 SYGVKD. This CDR3 comprises 14 residues. The V and J ends lost 3 bases and 0 bases respectively, with 9 bases between them. CDR3 nucleotides: TGTGCCATCAGTGATGCTAGTGACTCCTACGAGCAGTACTTC. Its protein is CAISDASDSYEQYF.

CDR3 sequence (DNA): TGCGCCAGCAGTGGGGGACTCGGTTCACCCCTCCACTTT. Encoded protein: CASSGGLGSPLHF. The chain couples TRBV10-1 to TRBJ1-6; D is possibly TRBD1 (5 bases). With 4 bases removed from V and 9 bases from J, the gap between germline ends came to 10 bases. The CDR3 runs 13 residues. Per the germline V gene, CDR1 is WNHNN and CDR2 is SYGVQD (reference sequence).

This chain links TRBV3-1 (or the pseudogene TRBV3-2) with TRBJ2-1, with D maybe TRBD2 (6 bases). There are 13 residues in the CDR3. CDR1 is LGHDT and CDR2 is YNNKEL in the germline V gene (reference sequence). V dropped 0 bases and J dropped 8 bases, with 8 bases sitting between them. The CDR3 nucleotides read TGTGCCAGCAGCCAAGAGGGGAGGTATGAGCAGTTCTTC. Its translation is CASSQEGRYEQFF.

The chain uses TRBV28 and TRBJ1-5, with D uncertain. Trimming removed 5 bases from V and 4 bases from J, with 9 bases in between. Germline V lookup: CDR1 MDHEN, CDR2 SYDVKM. This CDR3 has 13 amino acids. Here the CDR3 DNA reads TGTGCCAGCAGTCCGCGTGTTAATCAGCCCCAGCATTTT. This translates into CASSPRVNQPQHF.

The genes are TRBV2 and TRBJ2-2, with a weak D call TRBD2 (6 bases). CDR1 SNHLY and CDR2 FYNNEI come from the germline V gene. The CDR3 consists of 14 residues. V was cut by 6 bases and J by 0 bases, with 8 bases left in between. Here the CDR3 DNA reads TGTGCCAGCAGGGGGGGAACGAACACCGGGGAGCTGTTTTTT. It yields the protein CASRGGTNTGELFF. The variable domain in full, completed from reference TRBV2 and TRBJ2-2, reads EPEVTQTPSHQVTQMGQEVILRCVPISNHLYFYWYRQILGQKVEFLVSFYNNEISEKSEIFDDQFSVERPDGSNFTLKIRSTKLEDSAMYFCASRGGTNTGELFFGEGSRLTVL.